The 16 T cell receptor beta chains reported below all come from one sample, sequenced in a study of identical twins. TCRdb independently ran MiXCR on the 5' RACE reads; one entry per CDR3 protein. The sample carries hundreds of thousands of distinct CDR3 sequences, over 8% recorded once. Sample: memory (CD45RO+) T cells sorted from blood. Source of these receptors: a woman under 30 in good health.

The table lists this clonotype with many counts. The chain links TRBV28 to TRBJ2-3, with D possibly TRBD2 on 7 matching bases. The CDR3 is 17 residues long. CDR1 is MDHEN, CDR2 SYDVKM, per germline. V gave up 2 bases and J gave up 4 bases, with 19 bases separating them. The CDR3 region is CASSLNRGARGADTQYF. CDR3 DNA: TGTGCCAGCAGTTTAAACCGGGGGGCGCGAGGCGCAGATACGCAGTATTTT.

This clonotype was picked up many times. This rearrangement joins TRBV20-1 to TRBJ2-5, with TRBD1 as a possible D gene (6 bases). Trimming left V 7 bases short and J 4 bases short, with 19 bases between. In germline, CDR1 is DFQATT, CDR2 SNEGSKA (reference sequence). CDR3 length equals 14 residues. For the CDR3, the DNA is TGCAGTGGGCAAACAGGGTCGGTAGGAGAGACCCAGTACTTC. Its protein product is CSGQTGSVGETQYF.

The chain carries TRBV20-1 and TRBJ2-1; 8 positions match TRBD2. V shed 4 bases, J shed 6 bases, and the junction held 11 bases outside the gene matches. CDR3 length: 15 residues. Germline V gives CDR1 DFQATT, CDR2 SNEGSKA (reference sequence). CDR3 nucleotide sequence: TGCAGTGCTACCAGATCGGGGGGGGGATCCAATGAGCAGTTCTTC. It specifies CSATRSGGGSNEQFF.

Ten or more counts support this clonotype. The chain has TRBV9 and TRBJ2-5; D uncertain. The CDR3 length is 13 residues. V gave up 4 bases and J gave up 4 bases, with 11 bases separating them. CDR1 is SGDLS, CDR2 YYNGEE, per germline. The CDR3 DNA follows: TGTGCCAGCAGCCCGGACCCGGGAGAGACCCAGTACTTC. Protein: CASSPDPGETQYF.

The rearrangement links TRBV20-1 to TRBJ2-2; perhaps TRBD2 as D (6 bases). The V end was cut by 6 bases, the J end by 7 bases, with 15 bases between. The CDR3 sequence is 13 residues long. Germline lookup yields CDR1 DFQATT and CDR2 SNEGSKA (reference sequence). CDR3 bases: TGCAGTGCCCAGACGGAGGGTGACGGGGAGCTGTTTTTT. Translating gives CSAQTEGDGELFF.

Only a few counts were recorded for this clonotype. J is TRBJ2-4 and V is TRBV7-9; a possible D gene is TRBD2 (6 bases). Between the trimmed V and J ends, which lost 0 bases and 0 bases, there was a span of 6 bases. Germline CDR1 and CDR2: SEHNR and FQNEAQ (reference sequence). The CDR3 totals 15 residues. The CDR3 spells CASSLAGGAKNIQYF. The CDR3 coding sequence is TGTGCCAGCAGCTTAGCGGGAGGAGCCAAAAACATTCAGTACTTC. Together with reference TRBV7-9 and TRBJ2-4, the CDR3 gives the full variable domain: DTGVSQNPRHKITKRGQNVTFRCDPISEHNRLYWYRQTLGQGPEFLTYFQNEAQLEKSRLLSDRFSAERPKGSFSTLEIQRTEQGDSAMYLCASSLAGGAKNIQYFGAGTRLSVL.

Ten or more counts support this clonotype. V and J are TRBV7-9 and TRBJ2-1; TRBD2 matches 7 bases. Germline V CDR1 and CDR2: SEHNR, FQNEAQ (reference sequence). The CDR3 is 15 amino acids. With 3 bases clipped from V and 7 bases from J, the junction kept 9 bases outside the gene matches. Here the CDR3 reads CASSLNSGLINEQFF. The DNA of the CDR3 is TGTGCCAGCAGCTTGAATAGCGGGTTGATTAATGAGCAGTTCTTC.

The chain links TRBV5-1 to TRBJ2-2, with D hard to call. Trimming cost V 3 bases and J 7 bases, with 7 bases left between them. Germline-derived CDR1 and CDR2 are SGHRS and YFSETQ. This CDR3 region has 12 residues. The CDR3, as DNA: TGCGCCAGCAGCTCCCACCTCGGGGAGCTGTTTTTT. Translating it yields CASSSHLGELFF.

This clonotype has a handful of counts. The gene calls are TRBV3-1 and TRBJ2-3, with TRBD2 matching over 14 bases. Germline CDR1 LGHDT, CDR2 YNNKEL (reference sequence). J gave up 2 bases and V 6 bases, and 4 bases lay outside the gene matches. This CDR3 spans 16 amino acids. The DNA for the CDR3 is TGTGCCAGCAGGCGGACTAGCGGGGGGTTCACAGATACGCAGTATTTT. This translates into CASRRTSGGFTDTQYF.

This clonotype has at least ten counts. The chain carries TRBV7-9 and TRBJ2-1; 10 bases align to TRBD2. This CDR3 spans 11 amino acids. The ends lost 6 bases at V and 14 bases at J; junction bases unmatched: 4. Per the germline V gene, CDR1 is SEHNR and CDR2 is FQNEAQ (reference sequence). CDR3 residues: CASSSLAGEFF. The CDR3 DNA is TGTGCCAGCAGTTCTCTAGCGGGGGAGTTCTTC.

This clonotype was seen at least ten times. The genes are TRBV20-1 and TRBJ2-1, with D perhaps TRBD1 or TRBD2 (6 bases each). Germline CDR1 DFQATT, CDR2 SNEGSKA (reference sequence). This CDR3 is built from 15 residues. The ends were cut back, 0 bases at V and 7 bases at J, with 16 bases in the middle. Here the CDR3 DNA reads TGCAGTGCTAGAGATTGGAGGGGGGCGGTGAATGAGCAGTTCTTC. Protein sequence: CSARDWRGAVNEQFF.

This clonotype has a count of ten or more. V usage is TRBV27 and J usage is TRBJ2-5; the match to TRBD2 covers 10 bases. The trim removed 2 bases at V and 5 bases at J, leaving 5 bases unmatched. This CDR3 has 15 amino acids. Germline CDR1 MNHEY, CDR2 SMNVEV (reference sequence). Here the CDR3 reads CASSLSGGAGETQYF. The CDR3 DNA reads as TGTGCCAGCAGTTTAAGCGGGGGGGCCGGTGAGACCCAGTACTTC.

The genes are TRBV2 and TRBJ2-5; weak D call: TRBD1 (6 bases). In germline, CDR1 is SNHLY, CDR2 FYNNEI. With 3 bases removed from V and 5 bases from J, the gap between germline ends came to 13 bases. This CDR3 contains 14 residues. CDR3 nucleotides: TGTGCCAGCAGTGAGAACCAGGGGCGGGAGACCCAGTACTTC. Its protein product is CASSENQGRETQYF.

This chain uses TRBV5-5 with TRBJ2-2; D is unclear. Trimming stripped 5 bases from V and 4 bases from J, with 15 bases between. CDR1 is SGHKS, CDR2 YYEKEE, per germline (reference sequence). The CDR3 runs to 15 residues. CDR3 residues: CASSSRWTSTGELFF. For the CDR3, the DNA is TGTGCCAGCAGTTCCCGGTGGACCTCCACCGGGGAGCTGTTTTTT.

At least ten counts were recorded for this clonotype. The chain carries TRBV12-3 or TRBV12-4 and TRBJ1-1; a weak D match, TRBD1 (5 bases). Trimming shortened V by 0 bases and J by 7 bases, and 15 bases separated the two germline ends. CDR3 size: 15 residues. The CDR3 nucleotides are TGTGCCAGCAGTTTAGCCTATATAGCGGGGGGTGAAGCTTTCTTT. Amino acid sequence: CASSLAYIAGGEAFF.

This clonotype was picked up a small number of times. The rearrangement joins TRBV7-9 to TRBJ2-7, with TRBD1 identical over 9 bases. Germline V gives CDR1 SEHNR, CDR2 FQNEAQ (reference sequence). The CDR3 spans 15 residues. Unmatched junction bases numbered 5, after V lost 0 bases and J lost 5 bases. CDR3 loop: CASSLADRGYHEQYF. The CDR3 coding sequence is TGTGCCAGCAGCTTAGCCGACAGGGGGTACCACGAGCAGTACTTC.